The 31 T cell receptor beta chains reported below all come from one sample, sequenced in a study of T cell responses to AZD1222 COVID-19 vaccine. Method: immunoSEQ multiplex PCR; TCRdb's copy keeps in-frame clones and lacks some. In the table there are under 200,000 clones, roughly 93% of which are singletons. The specimen was peripheral blood, collected on day 0 of AZD1222 vaccination. The receptors derive from an adult in good health.

The rearrangement uses TRBV5-1 and TRBJ1-4, with 7 bases matching TRBD1. J lost 8 bases, V lost 4 bases, and 8 bases had no gene match. The CDR3 loop spans 14 amino acids. Germline CDR1 reads SGHRS; CDR2 reads YFSETQ. The CDR3 nucleotides are TGCGCCAGCAGCGAACAGGGAGGGGGCGAAAAACTGTTTTTT. Amino acid sequence: CASSEQGGGEKLFF.

The chain employs TRBV27 and TRBJ2-1, with unresolved D. Looked up from germline, CDR1 is MNHEY and CDR2 is SMNVEV (reference sequence). The V and J ends lost 0 bases and 9 bases respectively, with 15 bases between them. The CDR3 runs 15 residues. CDR3 residues: CASSLSSRYIGEQFF. CDR3 nucleotide sequence: TGTGCCAGCAGTTTATCTAGCCGCTACATCGGTGAGCAGTTCTTC.

This chain links TRBV19 with TRBJ2-7; 9 positions match TRBD1. The germline CDR1 and CDR2 sequences are LNHDA and SQIVND (reference sequence). The CDR3 runs to 15 residues. With 4 bases clipped from V and 5 bases from J, the junction kept 9 bases outside the gene matches. Here the CDR3 DNA reads TGTGCCAGTAGTACTGGGGGGACAGGGCTCAACGAGCAGTACTTC. Amino acid sequence: CASSTGGTGLNEQYF.

J is TRBJ1-6 and V is TRBV7-9; no definite D call. CDR1 and CDR2 from the germline V gene are SEHNR and FQNEAQ (reference sequence). V was cut by 5 bases and J by 3 bases, with 17 bases left in between. The CDR3 contains 17 residues. The CDR3 nucleotides are TGTGCCAGCAGCCCCGGGAGGGCAGACCTCTATAATTCACCCCTCCACTTT. Its translation is CASSPGRADLYNSPLHF.

V and J are TRBV5-6 and TRBJ2-4; 7 nucleotides match TRBD1. The CDR3 contains 11 residues. Germline V CDR1 and CDR2: SGHDT, YYEEEE. Losses at the gene ends were 1 base for V and 14 bases for J; bases not matched to a gene: 3. CDR3: CASSLTGVEYF. The CDR3 DNA follows: TGTGCCAGCAGCTTGACAGGGGTCGAGTACTTC.

The V call is TRBV18, the J call TRBJ1-6; possibly TRBD1 for D (5 bases). The germline CDR1 and CDR2 sequences are KGHSH and LQKENI. V dropped 3 bases and J dropped 7 bases, with 13 bases sitting between them. The CDR3 extends over 15 amino acids. The CDR3 loop is CASSPRETWNSPLHF. The CDR3 DNA reads TGTGCCAGCTCACCCAGGGAAACATGGAATTCACCCCTCCACTTT.

This clone counts as medium-sized. V usage is TRBV29-1 and J usage is TRBJ1-2, with TRBD1 as a possible D gene (5 bases). The CDR3 contains 14 residues. CDR1 SQVTM and CDR2 ANQGSEA come from the germline V gene. V was cut by 3 bases and J by 5 bases, with 16 bases left in between. CDR3 residues: CSVDPTAKGYGYTF. CDR3 nucleotides: TGCAGCGTTGACCCGACAGCTAAAGGGTATGGCTACACCTTC.

The chain links TRBV19 to TRBJ1-4; TRBD1 matches at 7 bases. Per the germline V gene, CDR1 is LNHDA and CDR2 is SQIVND (reference sequence). The CDR3 runs to 16 residues. V trimming: 6 bases; J trimming: 6 bases; junction bases outside the gene matches: 13. The CDR3 region is CASSPGMTGTYEKLFF. DNA of the CDR3: TGTGCCAGTAGCCCTGGGATGACAGGGACCTATGAAAAACTGTTTTTT. Variable domain in full (rest from reference TRBV19 and TRBJ1-4): DGGITQSPKYLFRKEGQNVTLSCEQNLNHDAMYWYRQDPGQGLRLIYYSQIVNDFQKGDIAEGYSVSREKKESFPLTVTSAQKNPTAFYLCASSPGMTGTYEKLFFGSGTQLSVL.

This clone was observed a single time. This chain connects TRBV9 to TRBJ2-3; 10 positions agree with TRBD2. Germline assignment: CDR1 SGDLS and CDR2 YYNGEE. The CDR3 spans 18 residues. J gave up 0 bases and V 0 bases, and 7 bases lay outside the gene matches. The CDR3 sequence: CASSVGTSGLTSTDTQYF. CDR3 DNA sequence: TGTGCCAGCAGCGTAGGGACTAGCGGATTAACTAGCACAGATACGCAGTATTTT.

The chain couples TRBV9 to TRBJ1-3, with D uncertain. The CDR3 has 13 residues. From germline, CDR1 is SGDLS and CDR2 YYNGEE. Trimming removed 2 bases from V and 3 bases from J, with 6 bases in between. CDR3 amino acids: CASSVYFGNTIYF. The CDR3 DNA reads TGTGCCAGCAGCGTTTACTTTGGAAACACCATATATTTT.

The V and J genes are TRBV27 and TRBJ2-7; tentative D call: TRBD1 (6 bases). The CDR3 runs 15 residues. Germline loops: CDR1 MNHEY, CDR2 SMNVEV (reference sequence). V was pared by 5 bases and J by 3 bases, with 17 bases between. The CDR3 loop reads CASSPYDRRNYEQYF. Here the CDR3 DNA reads TGTGCCAGCAGTCCCTACGACAGGCGTAACTACGAGCAGTACTTC.

In nucleotides, the CDR3 is TGTGCCAGCGCCGAGCGTGGGACTAGCGAGTACAATGAGCAGTTCTTC. This translates into CASAERGTSEYNEQFF. V is TRBV9 and J is TRBJ2-1; 10 bases match TRBD2. Germline values: CDR1 SGDLS, CDR2 YYNGEE. Trimming removed 7 bases from V and 4 bases from J; junction bases left unmatched: 11. There are 16 residues in the CDR3.

The V and J genes are TRBV2 and TRBJ2-7; maybe TRBD1 (6 bases). The germline V gene encodes CDR1 SNHLY and CDR2 FYNNEI. The CDR3 spans 13 residues. V lost 6 bases to trimming and J lost 4 bases, with 13 bases between them. The CDR3 region is CASRWDNVYEQYF. CDR3 bases: TGTGCCAGCAGATGGGACAACGTTTACGAGCAGTACTTC.

The V call is TRBV28, the J call TRBJ1-5; D is perhaps TRBD1 (6 bases). The V and J ends lost 5 bases and 4 bases respectively, with 18 bases between them. CDR3 size: 16 residues. Germline V gene data show CDR1 as MDHEN and CDR2 as SYDVKM. The DNA for the CDR3 is TGTGCCAGCAGTCCGATTGGCGGACAGTTAAATCAGCCCCAGCATTTT. As protein: CASSPIGGQLNQPQHF.

The V and J genes are TRBV4-3 and TRBJ1-1, with D maybe TRBD1 (5 bases). Germline V gene data show CDR1 as LGHNA and CDR2 as YSLEER. The ends were cut back, 1 base at V and 0 bases at J, with 6 bases in the middle. There are 14 residues in the CDR3. DNA of the CDR3: TGCGCCAGCAGCCAAGGGGGGATGAACACTGAAGCTTTCTTT. Translation: CASSQGGMNTEAFF.

The chain employs TRBV5-1 and TRBJ1-1; D not resolved. V was shortened by 0 bases and J by 5 bases, with 5 bases between the two germline ends. Per germline, CDR1 SGHRS and CDR2 YFSETQ. This CDR3 spans 12 amino acids. The CDR3 region has the DNA TGCGCCAGCAGCTTGGGCACGACTGAAGCTTTCTTT. Protein: CASSLGTTEAFF.

The DNA for the CDR3 is TGCGCCAGCAGCTATGGGGGACAGGGTAACTATGGCTACACCTTC. As protein: CASSYGGQGNYGYTF. The chain couples TRBV4-1 to TRBJ1-2; 9 nucleotides agree with TRBD1. The germline V gene encodes CDR1 MGHRA and CDR2 YSYEKL. The CDR3 contains 15 residues. With 5 bases clipped from V and 1 base from J, the junction kept 5 bases outside the gene matches.

V gene TRBV7-2 combines with J gene TRBJ2-7; no firm D call. V was pared by 0 bases and J by 0 bases, with 9 bases between. Germline V lookup: CDR1 SGHTA, CDR2 FQGNSA. The length of the CDR3 is 15 residues. This chain's CDR3 is CASSLAGQPSYEQYF. In nucleotides, the CDR3 is TGTGCCAGCAGCTTAGCGGGCCAACCCTCCTACGAGCAGTACTTC.

The V gene is TRBV6-6, the J gene TRBJ2-7; 10 bases agree with TRBD2. The V gene's germline CDR1 is MNHNY and CDR2 SVGAGI (reference sequence). V was clipped by 6 bases and J by 3 bases; unmatched bases: 2. The CDR3 runs to 13 residues. CDR3 sequence reads: CASRKREGYEQYF. The CDR3, as DNA: TGTGCCAGCAGGAAGCGGGAGGGCTACGAGCAGTACTTC.

This rearrangement joins TRBV5-4 to TRBJ2-1, with 8 bases matching TRBD1. V lost 4 bases and J lost 5; bases outside the gene matches: 5. The CDR3 totals 14 residues. Per germline, CDR1 SGHNT and CDR2 YYREEE (reference sequence). CDR3 sequence: CASSKTGEDNEQFF. The CDR3 DNA reads as TGTGCCAGCAGCAAGACAGGGGAGGACAATGAGCAGTTCTTC.

This sequence joins TRBV7-3 and TRBJ2-2; 7 bases agree with TRBD1. The germline CDR1 and CDR2 sequences are SGHTA and FQGTGA. This CDR3 has 16 amino acids. The V segment lost 1 base and the J segment 4 bases; nucleotides outside the gene matches: 6. CDR3 sequence reads: CASSLIGTARTGELFF. Here the CDR3 DNA reads TGTGCCAGCAGCTTAATAGGGACAGCCCGCACCGGGGAGCTGTTTTTT.

V and J are TRBV7-2 and TRBJ2-2; D not certain. CDR1 SGHTA and CDR2 FQGNSA come from the germline V gene. The CDR3 spans 13 residues. V lost 5 bases, J lost 6 bases, and 10 bases lay in between. CDR3 sequence: CASSRILAGELFF. The CDR3 region has the DNA TGTGCCAGCAGCCGAATTCTGGCCGGGGAGCTGTTTTTT.

The chain uses TRBV6-4 and TRBJ2-1, with no clear D. With 4 bases removed from V and 9 bases from J, the gap between germline ends came to 13 bases. The CDR3 is 13 residues long. Germline-derived CDR1 and CDR2 are MRHNA and SNTAGT. CDR3 residues: CASSAQEGVEQFF. DNA of the CDR3: TGTGCCAGCAGTGCTCAGGAAGGAGTTGAGCAGTTCTTC.

This clone was observed once. The rearrangement joins TRBV19 to TRBJ1-3; D may be TRBD1 (5 bases). The CDR3 contains 15 residues. Germline lookup yields CDR1 LNHDA and CDR2 SQIVND (reference sequence). Trimming took 3 bases from V and 0 from J, leaving 9 bases between them. DNA for the CDR3: TGTGCCAGTAGTATGGGGCCAAGCTCTGGAAACACCATATATTTT. It translates to CASSMGPSSGNTIYF.

This sequence joins TRBV5-1 and TRBJ2-7; D not certain. Germline assignment: CDR1 SGHRS and CDR2 YFSETQ. The CDR3 has 17 amino acids. With 0 bases removed from V and 0 bases from J, the gap between germline ends came to 16 bases. The CDR3 is CASSLASFPDRSYEQYF. As DNA, the CDR3 is TGCGCCAGCAGCTTGGCCTCATTCCCGGACCGCTCCTACGAGCAGTACTTC.

This chain uses TRBV6-2 or TRBV6-3 with TRBJ1-5; D remains ambiguous. V was clipped by 6 bases and J by 7 bases, with 10 bases between them. From germline, CDR1 is MNHEY and CDR2 SVGEGT. This CDR3 has 12 residues. The CDR3 is CASSQPTQPQHF. The DNA of the CDR3 is TGTGCCAGCAGCCAACCGACACAGCCCCAGCATTTT.

The V and J genes are TRBV2 and TRBJ2-2; unclear D gene. From germline, CDR1 is SNHLY and CDR2 FYNNEI. The CDR3 spans 14 residues. V lost 4 bases, J lost 4 bases, and 10 bases lay in between. CDR3 protein: CASSGRLSTGELFF. CDR3 sequence (DNA): TGTGCCAGCAGTGGTCGGCTTAGCACCGGGGAGCTGTTTTTT.

This clone appeared a single time. The V gene is TRBV27, the J gene TRBJ2-6, with 8 bases identical to TRBD1. Germline CDR1 MNHEY, CDR2 SMNVEV (reference sequence). The CDR3 sequence is 14 residues long. V lost 5 bases to trimming and J lost 12 bases; unmatched junction nucleotides: 9. CDR3 coding DNA: TGTGCCAGCAGTCAACCAGGGGGCGCCGGCGTCCTGACTTTC. The encoded protein is CASSQPGGAGVLTF. Supplemented by reference TRBV27 and TRBJ2-6, the full variable domain reads EAQVTQNPRYLITVTGKKLTVTCSQNMNHEYMSWYRQDPGLGLRQIYYSMNVEVTDKGDVPEGYKVSRKEKRNFPLILESPSPNQTSLYFCASSQPGGAGVLTFGAGSRLTVL.

The chain employs TRBV27 and TRBJ2-7; D might be TRBD1 (6 bases). With 6 bases removed from V and 2 bases from J, the gap between germline ends came to 14 bases. This CDR3 has 14 amino acids. The V gene's germline CDR1 is MNHEY and CDR2 SMNVEV (reference sequence). This CDR3 reads CASSANRAAYEQYF. DNA of the CDR3: TGTGCCAGCAGCGCAAACAGGGCAGCCTACGAGCAGTACTTC.

The CDR3 reads CASAVGATFYGYTF. DNA for the CDR3: TGTGCCAGCGCCGTCGGGGCCACCTTCTATGGCTACACCTTC. This chain uses TRBV9 with TRBJ1-2; D is perhaps TRBD1 (5 bases). V was clipped by 7 bases and J by 4 bases, with 17 bases between them. Looked up from germline, CDR1 is SGDLS and CDR2 is YYNGEE. The length of the CDR3 is 14 residues.

CDR3 sequence reads: CASSYTPPSIAGGTDTQYF. The DNA of the CDR3 is TGCGCCAGCAGCTACACACCACCCTCAATAGCGGGAGGGACAGATACGCAGTATTTT. The gene calls are TRBV5-1 and TRBJ2-3, with 11 bases that match TRBD2. The ends lost 3 bases at V and 3 bases at J; junction bases unmatched: 15. The CDR3 covers 19 residues. The germline V gene encodes CDR1 SGHRS and CDR2 YFSETQ.